This TCR beta chain originates from a study of T cell changes during pregnancy in multiple sclerosis. CDR1 is KGHSH and CDR2 is LQKENI in the germline V gene. The CDR3 is 13 residues long. V dropped 5 bases and J dropped 4 bases, with 11 bases sitting between them. Clones were read by immunoSEQ multiplex PCR, and TCRdb kept only the in-frame ones, dropping some. The data show almost 50,000 clones, around 91% seen once. The chain couples TRBV18 to TRBJ1-1, with a tentative D call TRBD1 (5 bases). The TCR comes from a female donor in good health, enrolled as a control in a pregnancy study. Sequencing used CD4+ T cells from peripheral blood mononuclear cells, obtained in the second trimester of pregnancy. Here the CDR3 DNA reads TGTGCCAGCTCAGCCGAACAGGTCACTGAAGCTTTCTTT. Its protein product is CASSAEQVTEAFF.